The source of this TCR beta chain is a study of blood T cell repertoires in COVID-19. Donors of Cohort 3 who recovered were those that had two negative PCRs, clearance, or symptom resolution. Assay: immunoSEQ multiplex PCR; the TCRdb copy retains only in-frame clones and omits some. The sample lists roughly 250,000 clones, approximately 90% occurring once. The sample consisted of PBMCs or T cells enriched from blood (not recorded which). This clonotype originated in a woman aged 18-29 years who had recovered from COVID-19.

The CDR3 nucleotides read TGTGCCATCAGTGGGACCAAGGGACAGTCCACAGATACGCAGTATTTT. Translating gives CAISGTKGQSTDTQYF. This sequence joins TRBV10-3 and TRBJ2-3, with 7 bases identical to TRBD1. CDR1 is ENHRY and CDR2 is SYGVKD in the germline V gene. The V segment lost 4 bases and the J segment 2 bases; nucleotides outside the gene matches: 9. This CDR3 spans 16 amino acids.